The 3 T cell receptor beta chains below come from one sample, sequenced in a study of T cells in Graves' hyperthyroidism and ophthalmopathy. RNA transcripts provided the source from which TCR beta CDR3 regions were amplified. Researchers ran a first-round RT-PCR on the TCR CDR3 using the HTBI primer set. From the multiplex PCR reads, TCRdb called clonotypes with MiXCR, one entry per CDR3 protein. The sample carries 200,000 to 250,000 distinct CDR3 sequences, roughly 15% recorded once. Sequenced material: blood. The source of these receptors is a man aged 45-65 years with Graves' hyperthyroidism.

This rearrangement joins TRBV7-9 to TRBJ1-1, with 8 bases aligning to TRBD1. The CDR3 length is 18 residues. Germline CDR1 reads SEHNR; CDR2 reads FQNEAQ (reference sequence). J gave up 1 base and V 1 base, and 11 bases lay outside the gene matches. Here the CDR3 reads CASSLELRGTGRNTEAFF. The CDR3 region has the DNA TGTGCCAGCAGCTTAGAACTTCGGGGGACAGGACGGAACACTGAAGCTTTCTTT.

V usage is TRBV12-5 and J usage is TRBJ1-1; 8 bases match TRBD1. Germline CDR1 is LGHNT and CDR2 is FRNRAP. The trim removed 0 bases at V and 2 bases at J, leaving 5 bases unmatched. This CDR3 comprises 16 residues. As DNA, the CDR3 is TGTGCTAGTGGTTTGGTACTAGGACAGGGTAACACTGAAGCTTTCTTT. Residues: CASGLVLGQGNTEAFF.

The V and J genes are TRBV6-2 or TRBV6-3 and TRBJ2-1; TRBD2 matches 7 bases. V trimming: 3 bases; J trimming: 6 bases; junction bases outside the gene matches: 8. This CDR3 has 15 amino acids. CDR1 MNHEY and CDR2 SVGEGT come from the germline V gene. The DNA of the CDR3 is TGTGCCAGCAGTTATTTGGTAGCGGGTTCCAATGAGCAGTTCTTC. Amino acid sequence: CASSYLVAGSNEQFF.